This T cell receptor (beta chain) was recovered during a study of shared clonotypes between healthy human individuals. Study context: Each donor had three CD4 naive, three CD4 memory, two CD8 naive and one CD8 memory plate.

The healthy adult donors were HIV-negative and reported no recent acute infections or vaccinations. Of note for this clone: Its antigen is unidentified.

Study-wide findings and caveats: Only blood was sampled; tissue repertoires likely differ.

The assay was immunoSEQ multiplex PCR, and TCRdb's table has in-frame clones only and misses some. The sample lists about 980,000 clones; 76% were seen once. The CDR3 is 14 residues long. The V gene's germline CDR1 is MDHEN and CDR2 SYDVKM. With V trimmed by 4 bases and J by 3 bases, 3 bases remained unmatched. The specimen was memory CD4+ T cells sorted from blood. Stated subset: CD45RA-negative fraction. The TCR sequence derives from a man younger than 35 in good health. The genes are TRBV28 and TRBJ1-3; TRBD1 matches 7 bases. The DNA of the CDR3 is TGTGCCAGCAGTTCGACAGGGAATGGAAACACCATATATTTT. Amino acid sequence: CASSSTGNGNTIYF.